This TCR beta chain derives from a study of cytomegalovirus exposure and HLA in healthy donors. Study context: Out of around 360 genotyped donors, less than 90% belonged to the Caucasian-associated ancestry cluster.

Study-wide results and caveats: TRBV6-2, TRBV6-3 and some other V segments were excluded as indistinguishable. There were reportedly fewer N-insertions in an Asian-associated ancestry cluster than the approximately 640-donor mean, in a later analysis. In a later analysis, TCR beta V- and J-gene trimming showed a link to a missense DCLRE1C variant.

PCR used 60 Vbeta primers and 13 Jbeta primers. Sequenced by immunoSEQ multiplex PCR; TCRdb stores in-frame clones only, minus some. Of 150,000 to 200,000 clones listed, roughly 77% are singletons. Notes on this clone: Its target is unknown.

Germline V gene sequence: CDR1 SGHTA, CDR2 FQGNSA. The CDR3 sequence is 13 residues long. The V end was cut by 2 bases, the J end by 2 bases, with 6 bases between. The TCR comes from a woman aged 45-60 years in good health and CMV-seronegative. The chain couples TRBV7-2 to TRBJ1-1; D gene uncertain. Specimen: PBMCs. The CDR3 sequence: CASSLNSNTEAFF. Here the CDR3 DNA reads TGTGCCAGCAGCTTAAACAGTAACACTGAAGCTTTCTTT.